The 32 T cell receptor beta chains below were found in one sample sequenced in a study of blood T cell repertoires in COVID-19. The assay was immunoSEQ multiplex PCR, and TCRdb's table has in-frame clones only and misses some. Among 140,000 to 150,000 clones listed, approximately 86% were seen once. Input material: peripheral blood. The receptors derive from an older man with acute or convalescent COVID-19.

The chain recombines TRBV2 with TRBJ1-1; D ambiguous. The CDR3 has 11 amino acids. Trimming took 6 bases from V and 7 from J, leaving 9 bases between them. The germline V gene encodes CDR1 SNHLY and CDR2 FYNNEI. The CDR3 is CASRIPGEAFF. The CDR3, as DNA: TGTGCCAGCAGAATACCCGGTGAAGCTTTCTTT.

This clone has a single count. This chain uses TRBV11-2 with TRBJ1-6; D not certain. Trimming took off 6 bases at V and 14 bases at J, with 23 bases between the two ends. From germline, CDR1 is SGHAT and CDR2 FQNNGV. CDR3 length: 15 amino acids. CDR3 region: CASSFLRPSGTALHF. In nucleotides, the CDR3 is TGTGCCAGCAGTTTTCTTAGACCGAGCGGTACGGCCCTCCACTTT.

The CDR3: CASSFITGVGGSNEQFF. The CDR3 DNA reads TGTGCCAGCAGCTTCATAACGGGAGTCGGGGGGTCCAATGAGCAGTTCTTC. The chain links TRBV7-9 to TRBJ2-1, with TRBD2 matching 7 bases. The CDR3 is 17 amino acids. V was pared by 3 bases and J by 6 bases, with 14 bases of the junction left unmatched. Germline-derived CDR1 and CDR2 are SEHNR and FQNEAQ (reference sequence).

The chain has TRBV5-1 and TRBJ1-4; TRBD1 matches 7 bases. CDR1 is SGHRS and CDR2 is YFSETQ in the germline V gene. The CDR3 sequence is 15 residues long. J gave up 4 bases and V 4 bases, and 7 bases lay outside the gene matches. The CDR3 loop reads CASSPRQGSNEKLFF. The CDR3 DNA reads as TGCGCCAGCAGCCCCAGACAGGGAAGTAATGAAAAACTGTTTTTT.

J is TRBJ1-1 and V is TRBV2; no firm D call. Trimming removed 7 bases from V and 11 bases from J, with 17 bases in between. The CDR3 runs to 12 residues. The V gene's germline CDR1 is SNHLY and CDR2 FYNNEI. DNA for the CDR3: TGTGCCAGCACCTATAGCCCAGGAGGGGCTTTCTTT. This translates into CASTYSPGGAFF.

The CDR3 region is CASSPYRASDRPPTDTQYF. The CDR3 DNA reads TGTGCCAGCAGTCCTTACCGCGCCTCGGACAGGCCACCCACAGATACGCAGTATTTT. The chain uses TRBV27 and TRBJ2-3; TRBD1 matches at 7 bases. Germline CDR1 reads MNHEY; CDR2 reads SMNVEV (reference sequence). The CDR3 runs to 19 residues. The trim removed 5 bases at V and 2 bases at J, leaving 19 bases unmatched.

J is TRBJ1-1 and V is TRBV10-1, with 8 bases fitting TRBD1. The CDR3 totals 15 residues. V trimming: 2 bases; J trimming: 0 bases; junction bases outside the gene matches: 2. Germline CDR1 is WNHNN and CDR2 is SYGVQD (reference sequence). The CDR3 protein is CASSEGGQVNTEAFF. In DNA form, the CDR3 reads TGCGCCAGCAGTGAGGGGGGACAGGTGAACACTGAAGCTTTCTTT.

The rearrangement uses TRBV7-3 and TRBJ2-2; possibly TRBD2 for D (5 bases). This CDR3 has 15 amino acids. Trimming cost V 5 bases and J 6 bases, with 16 bases left between them. CDR1 SGHTA and CDR2 FQGTGA come from the germline V gene. The CDR3, as DNA: TGTGCCAGCAGCCCCACTATTCCCGGGGCCGGGGAGCTGTTTTTT. Its translation: CASSPTIPGAGELFF.

In this sample, this clone turned up a few times. This chain joins TRBV7-2 and TRBJ1-5, with unresolved D. Germline CDR1 is SGHTA and CDR2 is FQGNSA. Deletions cut 1 base from V and 6 bases from J, with 13 bases between. This CDR3 has 15 amino acids. Written as DNA, the CDR3 is TGTGCCAGCAGCTTAGAAGTTTGGGGAGTTCAGCCCCAGCATTTT. Residues: CASSLEVWGVQPQHF.

The chain couples TRBV30 to TRBJ2-1, with TRBD2 matching 15 bases. The CDR3 spans 17 residues. Trimming took 2 bases from V and 9 from J; bases not matched to a gene: 11. Germline loops: CDR1 GTSNPN, CDR2 SVGIG (reference sequence). In nucleotides, the CDR3 is TGTGCCTGGAGTAACGAGGGACTAGCGGGAGGAGCTGGTGAGCAGTTCTTC. This gives the protein CAWSNEGLAGGAGEQFF.

This clone was recorded once. The chain is built from TRBV28 and TRBJ1-4; D gene uncertain. Trimming removed 7 bases from V and 8 bases from J, with 14 bases in between. The germline V gene has CDR1 MDHEN and CDR2 SYDVKM. The length of the CDR3 is 13 residues. The CDR3 loop reads CASISTREEKLFF. CDR3 nucleotides: TGTGCCAGCATCTCGACGAGGGAAGAAAAACTGTTTTTT.

The chain combines TRBV7-2 with TRBJ2-3, with 11 bases identical to TRBD2. After removal of 5 bases from V and 4 bases from J, the junction contained 8 bases not matched to a gene. The germline CDR1 and CDR2 sequences are SGHTA and FQGNSA. This CDR3 is built from 16 residues. CDR3 sequence (DNA): TGTGCCAGCAGCCCGCAACTAGCGGGAGTGGCAGATACGCAGTATTTT. Amino acid sequence: CASSPQLAGVADTQYF.

This clone was seen a few times. The genes are TRBV7-8 and TRBJ1-2; a weak D match, TRBD1 (5 bases). Trimming shortened V by 2 bases and J by 4 bases, and 14 bases separated the two germline ends. CDR1 and CDR2 from the germline V gene are SGHVS and FQNEAQ. The CDR3 is made up of 15 amino acids. CDR3 in amino acids: CASSLLSDSFYGYTF. The CDR3 bases are TGTGCCAGCAGCTTATTATCTGACAGCTTCTATGGCTACACCTTC. The full variable domain, completed using reference TRBV7-8 and TRBJ1-2, is GAGVSQSPRYKVAKRGQDVALRCDPISGHVSLFWYQQALGQGPEFLTYFQNEAQLDKSGLPSDRFFAERPEGSVSTLKIQRTQQEDSAVYLCASSLLSDSFYGYTFGSGTRLTVV.

The chain links TRBV7-2 to TRBJ1-1; D is unresolved. The germline V gene has CDR1 SGHTA and CDR2 FQGNSA. The CDR3 has 12 residues. Trimming stripped 2 bases from V and 8 bases from J, with 9 bases between. CDR3 bases: TGTGCCAGCAGCTTAACCGGGAGGGAAGCTTTCTTT. It encodes CASSLTGREAFF.

V and J are TRBV5-6 and TRBJ2-7; D is possibly TRBD2 (5 bases). The CDR3 consists of 15 residues. Germline-derived CDR1 and CDR2 are SGHDT and YYEEEE. V lost 2 bases to trimming and J lost 2 bases, with 14 bases between them. CDR3 amino acids: CASSFLYRGTYEQYF. CDR3 DNA sequence: TGTGCCAGCAGCTTTTTATATCGGGGAACCTACGAGCAGTACTTC.

The chain is built from TRBV3-1 (or the pseudogene TRBV3-2) and TRBJ2-7; D not certain. The CDR3 length is 15 residues. V lost 1 base and J 2 bases, leaving 12 bases between the germline ends. Germline values: CDR1 LGHDT, CDR2 YNNKEL (reference sequence). The CDR3 protein is CASSQAATLTYEQYF. In nucleotides, the CDR3 is TGTGCCAGCAGCCAAGCCGCGACACTTACCTACGAGCAGTACTTC.

V usage is TRBV19 and J usage is TRBJ2-2; 7 nucleotides agree with TRBD2. This CDR3 has 16 amino acids. Germline CDR1 and CDR2: LNHDA and SQIVND (reference sequence). V trimming: 3 bases; J trimming: 4 bases; junction bases outside the gene matches: 8. CDR3 sequence: CASSIRLAVSTGELFF. CDR3 sequence (DNA): TGTGCCAGTAGTATCCGACTAGCTGTGAGCACCGGGGAGCTGTTTTTT.

The CDR3 DNA is TGTGCCAGTAGTACCGACACAAGCTCCTACAATGAGCAGTTCTTC. Its translation is CASSTDTSSYNEQFF. The chain uses TRBV19 and TRBJ2-1; no reliable D call. CDR1 and CDR2 (germline): LNHDA, SQIVND (reference sequence). The V end lost 4 bases, the J end lost 0 bases, and 10 bases lay between the germline ends. The CDR3 totals 15 residues.

The count of this clone is one. The V gene is TRBV28, the J gene TRBJ2-5, with 11 bases lining up with TRBD1. CDR1 and CDR2 from the germline V gene are MDHEN and SYDVKM. Trimming at V came to 2 bases and at J to 4 bases, leaving 9 bases not matched to a gene. CDR3 size: 17 residues. This chain's CDR3 is CASSLPTGTGGGETQYF. CDR3 nucleotides: TGTGCCAGCAGTTTACCAACCGGGACAGGGGGAGGAGAGACCCAGTACTTC. Full variable domain (outside the CDR3, taken from reference TRBV28 and TRBJ2-5): DVKVTQSSRYLVKRTGEKVFLECVQDMDHENMFWYRQDPGLGLRLIYFSYDVKMKEKGDIPEGYSVSREKKERFSLILESASTNQTSMYLCASSLPTGTGGGETQYFGPGTRLLVL.

CDR3 amino acids: CASSEGLPQYF. The CDR3 DNA reads as TGTGCCAGCAGTGAAGGGCTCCCCCAGTACTTC. The chain recombines TRBV2 with TRBJ2-7; no clear D gene. Deletions cut 1 base from V and 10 bases from J, with 8 bases between. Looked up from germline, CDR1 is SNHLY and CDR2 is FYNNEI. The CDR3 extends over 11 amino acids.

The chain employs TRBV7-3 and TRBJ2-1; maybe TRBD2 (5 bases). There are 15 residues in the CDR3. The V and J ends lost 2 bases and 4 bases respectively, with 12 bases between them. The germline CDR1 and CDR2 sequences are SGHTA and FQGTGA. The CDR3 sequence: CASSLGEREYNEQFF. CDR3 DNA: TGTGCCAGCAGCTTAGGGGAAAGGGAGTACAATGAGCAGTTCTTC.

This chain joins TRBV5-6 and TRBJ2-6; 11 nucleotides agree with TRBD1. V was pared by 4 bases and J by 0 bases, with 6 bases of the junction left unmatched. The CDR3 sequence is 18 residues long. Germline CDR1 SGHDT, CDR2 YYEEEE. The CDR3 region has the DNA TGTGCCAGCAGCCGTCCCGGGACAGGGGGCTCTGGGGCCAACGTCCTGACTTTC. Amino acids: CASSRPGTGGSGANVLTF.

For the CDR3, the DNA is TGTGCCAGCACCTCCGAGGCGGCGGGGGATACGCAGTATTTT. Its protein is CASTSEAAGDTQYF. The gene calls are TRBV7-8 and TRBJ2-3; D perhaps matches TRBD2 (6 bases). Trimming removed 7 bases at V and 6 bases at J, with 17 bases between. This CDR3 region has 14 residues. Germline-derived CDR1 and CDR2 are SGHVS and FQNEAQ.

This chain links TRBV5-1 with TRBJ2-5; 8 bases fit TRBD2. V shed 0 bases, J shed 5 bases, and the junction held 6 bases outside the gene matches. CDR3 length: 15 amino acids. From germline, CDR1 is SGHRS and CDR2 YFSETQ. The CDR3 sequence is CASSLAAGGGETQYF. The CDR3 DNA reads as TGCGCCAGCAGCTTGGCCGCGGGAGGAGGCGAGACCCAGTACTTC.

The J gene is TRBJ2-5, the V gene TRBV19, with D perhaps matching TRBD2 (5 bases). CDR1 is LNHDA, CDR2 SQIVND, per germline (reference sequence). V lost 2 bases and J 7 bases, leaving 14 bases between the germline ends. This CDR3 spans 14 amino acids. The DNA for the CDR3 is TGTGCCAGTAGTATAAGCGTCGAAGGGAGGACCCAGTACTTC. Amino acid sequence: CASSISVEGRTQYF. Based on the CDR3 plus reference TRBV19 and TRBJ2-5, the full variable domain is DGGITQSPKYLFRKEGQNVTLSCEQNLNHDAMYWYRQDPGQGLRLIYYSQIVNDFQKGDIAEGYSVSREKKESFPLTVTSAQKNPTAFYLCASSISVEGRTQYFGPGTRLLVL.

The V call is TRBV11-3, the J call TRBJ2-1; 8 bases are a match to TRBD2. With V trimmed by 8 bases and J by 4 bases, 10 bases remained unmatched. The CDR3 consists of 15 residues. Germline V lookup: CDR1 SGHNT, CDR2 YENEEA. The chain's CDR3 is CASGRAAGGYNEQFF. CDR3 DNA: TGTGCCAGCGGCCGAGCGGCGGGGGGATACAATGAGCAGTTCTTC.

The rearrangement uses TRBV6-5 and TRBJ2-1; D is perhaps TRBD2 (6 bases). V lost 0 bases and J 4 bases, leaving 13 bases between the germline ends. CDR1 MNHEY and CDR2 SVGAGI come from the germline V gene. This CDR3 spans 16 amino acids. The CDR3 loop is CASSYSWGGGYNEQFF. The CDR3, as DNA: TGTGCCAGCAGTTACTCGTGGGGAGGAGGGTACAATGAGCAGTTCTTC.

This rearrangement joins TRBV20-1 to TRBJ1-6; a weak D match, TRBD1 (5 bases). Germline CDR1 is DFQATT and CDR2 is SNEGSKA (reference sequence). The CDR3 length is 13 residues. Deletions cut 3 bases from V and 4 bases from J, with 7 bases between. DNA of the CDR3: TGCAGTGCTAGTAAGGGGTATAATTCACCCCTCCACTTT. This gives the protein CSASKGYNSPLHF.

This chain connects TRBV4-1 to TRBJ2-7, with no clear D. The CDR3 totals 13 residues. The V end was cut by 2 bases, the J end by 4 bases, with 9 bases between. Per germline, CDR1 MGHRA and CDR2 YSYEKL. Written as DNA, the CDR3 is TGCGCCAGCAGCCAACCGACTGGGTACGAGCAGTACTTC. It specifies CASSQPTGYEQYF.

The chain carries TRBV2 and TRBJ2-2, with 11 positions matching TRBD1. The CDR3 contains 15 residues. Germline V gene sequence: CDR1 SNHLY, CDR2 FYNNEI. The junction had 5 bases not matched to a gene; V was cut back by 6 bases and J by 5 bases. CDR3 sequence reads: CASRIGTGGTGELFF. The CDR3 nucleotides are TGTGCCAGCAGGATCGGGACAGGGGGAACCGGGGAGCTGTTTTTT.

The chain couples TRBV5-8 to TRBJ2-7; possible D gene TRBD2, 7 bases. The CDR3 covers 16 residues. V was trimmed by 5 bases and J by 1 base, leaving 19 bases between them. Germline loops: CDR1 SGHTS, CDR2 YDEGEE. In nucleotides, the CDR3 is TGTGCCAGCAGTCTCTGGAGGGGGGGGCCATCCTACGAGCAGTACTTC. Protein sequence: CASSLWRGGPSYEQYF.

The CDR3 coding sequence is TGTGCCAGCAGCACGGGACAGGGGATTGGTCAGCCCCAGCATTTT. It codes for CASSTGQGIGQPQHF. The rearrangement joins TRBV7-9 to TRBJ1-5, with TRBD1 matching over 10 bases. Germline CDR1 SEHNR, CDR2 FQNEAQ (reference sequence). V shed 5 bases and J 6 bases; nucleotides not matched to a gene: 7. The CDR3 consists of 15 residues. Filled out from reference TRBV7-9 and TRBJ1-5, the complete variable domain reads DTGVSQNPRHKITKRGQNVTFRCDPISEHNRLYWYRQTLGQGPEFLTYFQNEAQLEKSRLLSDRFSAERPKGSFSTLEIQRTEQGDSAMYLCASSTGQGIGQPQHFGDGTRLSIL.